The clone carrying this T cell receptor (beta chain) was counted between two and nine times. These data belong to a study of blood T cell repertoires in COVID-19. Per the study methods: Amplification from reference gene primers served as the basis for estimated nucleated cell counts. Here immunoSEQ multiplex PCR was the method, and the copy in TCRdb shows in-frame clones only, minus some. That table furnishes V, J and clone size, whereas the DNA furnished D and trimming. Seen here are nearly 350,000 clones, 65% to 85% observed once, and the top ten hold about 3%. The CDR3 runs 14 residues. The germline V gene encodes CDR1 SGHTA and CDR2 FQGTGA. Trimming removed 2 bases from V and 5 bases from J, with 10 bases in between.

The clonotype comes from a man younger than 40 with active or convalescent COVID-19. Sequenced input: peripheral blood. This sequence joins TRBV7-3 and TRBJ2-1, with D possibly matching TRBD1 (5 bases). In DNA, the CDR3 is TGTGCCAGCAGCTTAGTTAAGGGGAACAATGAGCAGTTCTTC. This sequence encodes CASSLVKGNNEQFF.